The next 5 T cell receptor beta chains were all read from a single sample in a study of blood T cell repertoires in COVID-19. Sequencing used immunoSEQ multiplex PCR; TCRdb keeps in-frame clones, though not all of them. The table records 300,000 to 400,000 clones, about 88% of them present only once. Sequenced sample: PBMCs or T cells enriched from blood (not recorded which). The source is a man aged 55 to 70 who had recovered from COVID-19.

The genes are TRBV6-5 and TRBJ1-2, with 10 bases matching TRBD1. The length of the CDR3 is 15 residues. CDR1 and CDR2 (germline): MNHEY, SVGAGI. Unmatched junction bases numbered 11, after V lost 5 bases and J lost 8 bases. The CDR3 is CASSNPGQGPYGYTF. The CDR3 nucleotides are TGTGCCAGCAGTAACCCGGGACAGGGGCCCTACGGCTACACCTTC.

V gene TRBV2 combines with J gene TRBJ2-7; no clear D. Germline loops: CDR1 SNHLY, CDR2 FYNNEI. The CDR3 covers 11 residues. Trimming cost V 3 bases and J 3 bases, with 3 bases left between them. The CDR3 loop reads CASSDSYEQYF. The CDR3 DNA reads TGTGCCAGCAGTGACAGCTACGAGCAGTACTTC.

The DNA for the CDR3 is TGTGCCAGCAGGATCAATGGCAATTCACCCCTCCACTTT. Amino acids: CASRINGNSPLHF. The gene calls are TRBV5-6 and TRBJ1-6; D gene uncertain. Trimming pared 5 bases from V and 7 bases from J, leaving 10 bases between. From germline, CDR1 is SGHDT and CDR2 YYEEEE. CDR3 length: 13 residues.

This sequence joins TRBV11-3 and TRBJ2-5, with D unresolved. Germline CDR1 SGHNT, CDR2 YENEEA. Trimming shortened V by 0 bases and J by 1 base, and 9 bases separated the two germline ends. The length of the CDR3 is 15 residues. CDR3 in amino acids: CASSLDPYSQETQYF. As DNA, the CDR3 is TGTGCCAGCAGCTTAGATCCTTACTCCCAAGAGACCCAGTACTTC.

The chain employs TRBV18 and TRBJ1-3, with D possibly matching TRBD1 (6 bases). Between the trimmed V and J ends, which lost 3 bases and 7 bases, there was a span of 19 bases. The CDR3 loop spans 16 amino acids. In germline, CDR1 is KGHSH, CDR2 LQKENI. The CDR3 loop reads CASSPRTEPSGNTIYF. As DNA, the CDR3 is TGTGCCAGCTCACCTCGGACAGAACCCTCGGGGAACACCATATATTTT.